These 16 T cell receptor beta chains were sequenced from one sample in a study of shared clonotypes between healthy human individuals. The naive CD8 population came from CD45RO-negative cells selected for CCR7, without terminally differentiated effector memory CD45RA+ cells. Clones were read by immunoSEQ multiplex PCR, and TCRdb kept only the in-frame ones, dropping some. Of some 2,100,000 clones in the sample, roughly 91% were seen once. The sample comprised naive CD8+ T cells from PBMCs. The receptors stem from a man between 18 and 29 years old in good health. Some clones in this sample may be carry-over from other donors' samples.

This chain uses TRBV7-9 with TRBJ2-1, with D perhaps TRBD1 (6 bases). Germline V CDR1 and CDR2: SEHNR, FQNEAQ (reference sequence). The ends were cut back, 4 bases at V and 5 bases at J, with 21 bases in the middle. There are 17 residues in the CDR3. The CDR3 region has the DNA TGTGCCAGCAGCTCCGGACTGCCGGCCGGGACAAACAATGAGCAGTTCTTC. Translating gives CASSSGLPAGTNNEQFF.

This rearrangement joins TRBV4-2 to TRBJ2-7; tentatively, D is TRBD2 (5 bases). CDR3 length: 16 residues. V gave up 0 bases and J gave up 2 bases, with 14 bases separating them. The V gene's germline CDR1 is LGHNA and CDR2 YNFKEQ. CDR3: CASSQDDLADPYEQYF. CDR3 DNA: TGTGCCAGCAGCCAAGATGATCTAGCCGACCCCTACGAGCAGTACTTC.

The CDR3 DNA is TGTGCCAGCAGCTCCCCCAGGGGGCGAACTGAAGCTTTCTTT. Its translation is CASSSPRGRTEAFF. The chain carries TRBV11-2 and TRBJ1-1, with 8 nucleotides matching TRBD1. Losses at the gene ends were 4 bases for V and 5 bases for J; bases not matched to a gene: 6. The CDR3 spans 14 residues. The germline gives CDR1 SGHAT, CDR2 FQNNGV.

Only one count was recorded for this clone. The rearrangement uses TRBV7-8 and TRBJ2-2; 7 bases match TRBD1. V was pared by 2 bases and J by 3 bases, with 9 bases of the junction left unmatched. Germline V gene sequence: CDR1 SGHVS, CDR2 FQNEAQ. CDR3 length equals 17 residues. Here the CDR3 reads CASSLNLGQLDTGELFF. In DNA form, the CDR3 reads TGTGCCAGCAGCTTAAACTTGGGACAGCTCGACACCGGGGAGCTGTTTTTT.

The chain uses TRBV27 and TRBJ2-3; 8 bases match TRBD2. This CDR3 contains 15 residues. From germline, CDR1 is MNHEY and CDR2 SMNVEV (reference sequence). With 6 bases clipped from V and 7 bases from J, the junction kept 12 bases outside the gene matches. The CDR3 DNA reads as TGTGCCAGCAGGGTTAGCGGGACCTCGCCCCATACGCAGTATTTT. The encoded protein is CASRVSGTSPHTQYF.

This chain links TRBV7-9 with TRBJ2-3; D call uncertain. V shed 7 bases and J shed 1 base, with 15 bases lying between them. Germline V CDR1 and CDR2: SEHNR, FQNEAQ (reference sequence). This CDR3 is 15 amino acids long. CDR3: CASNHGFWGTDTQYF. For the CDR3, the DNA is TGTGCCAGCAACCACGGATTTTGGGGCACAGATACGCAGTATTTT.

The gene calls are TRBV7-9 and TRBJ2-1; the match to TRBD1 covers 8 bases. Germline V gene lookup returns CDR1 SEHNR and CDR2 FQNEAQ (reference sequence). The V segment lost 5 bases and the J segment 4 bases; nucleotides outside the gene matches: 4. This CDR3 spans 14 amino acids. Written as DNA, the CDR3 is TGTGCCAGCAGCCAAGACAGGGGTTACAATGAGCAGTTCTTC. Its translation: CASSQDRGYNEQFF.

The genes are TRBV4-1 and TRBJ2-2; 7 bases fit TRBD1. V was pared by 4 bases and J by 2 bases, with 7 bases of the junction left unmatched. The CDR3 length is 16 residues. CDR1 is MGHRA and CDR2 is YSYEKL in the germline V gene. CDR3 sequence reads: CASSPRDRSNTGELFF. The CDR3 DNA is TGCGCCAGCAGCCCGAGGGACAGATCTAACACCGGGGAGCTGTTTTTT.

The V gene is TRBV19, the J gene TRBJ1-1, with D maybe TRBD1 (5 bases). Trimming took off 4 bases at V and 8 bases at J, with 11 bases between the two ends. The CDR3 extends over 12 amino acids. CDR1 LNHDA and CDR2 SQIVND come from the germline V gene (reference sequence). The CDR3 DNA follows: TGTGCCAGTAGTACGGGACCGTCGGAAGCTTTCTTT. Translating it yields CASSTGPSEAFF.

About this clone itself: This sample also contains other DNA sequences that code for the same CDR3. The chain recombines TRBV27 with TRBJ2-3; possibly TRBD1 for D (6 bases). CDR1 and CDR2 from the germline V gene are MNHEY and SMNVEV (reference sequence). Trimming left V 4 bases short and J 2 bases short, with 10 bases between. The CDR3 runs to 14 residues. The CDR3 reads CASSWGRYTDTQYF. CDR3 DNA: TGTGCCAGCAGTTGGGGGCGATACACAGATACGCAGTATTTT.

CDR3 in amino acids: CASSPRQGAGLDEQYF. In DNA, the CDR3 is TGCGCCAGCAGCCCGCGACAGGGGGCTGGTCTGGACGAGCAGTACTTC. J is TRBJ2-7 and V is TRBV4-1, with TRBD1 identical over 10 bases. The germline V gene encodes CDR1 MGHRA and CDR2 YSYEKL. With 4 bases clipped from V and 5 bases from J, the junction kept 11 bases outside the gene matches. CDR3 length equals 16 residues.

The rearrangement links TRBV11-2 to TRBJ2-3; 16 bases agree with TRBD2. In germline, CDR1 is SGHAT, CDR2 FQNNGV. The V and J ends lost 3 bases and 9 bases, in that order; junction bases with no gene match: 6. There are 16 residues in the CDR3. The CDR3 DNA reads TGTGCCAGCAGCTTGGGACTAGCGGGAGGGGTGACGACGCAGTATTTT. Its protein product is CASSLGLAGGVTTQYF.

The chain combines TRBV11-2 with TRBJ1-2; a weak D match, TRBD1 (6 bases). Deletions cut 5 bases from V and 5 bases from J, with 15 bases between. This CDR3 is 14 amino acids long. Germline V gene lookup returns CDR1 SGHAT and CDR2 FQNNGV. The CDR3 spells CASSLTGTSYGYTF. CDR3 DNA: TGTGCCAGCAGCCTCACAGGGACTTCATATGGCTACACCTTC.

This clone was counted only a few times. This sequence joins TRBV28 and TRBJ2-7; D is uncertain. The CDR3 spans 13 residues. V lost 5 bases and J lost 2, with 10 bases in between. CDR1 is MDHEN, CDR2 SYDVKM, per germline. The chain's CDR3 is CASSPLTAYEQYF. The CDR3, as DNA: TGTGCCAGCAGTCCCCTAACAGCCTACGAGCAGTACTTC.

The rearrangement joins TRBV6-1 to TRBJ2-7; 8 nucleotides match TRBD1. V was clipped by 6 bases and J by 4 bases; unmatched bases: 11. Germline CDR1 reads MNHNS; CDR2 reads SASEGT. The CDR3 spans 15 residues. The CDR3 DNA sequence: TGTGCCAGCAGAGAAAGACAGGGGATTGTTTACGAGCAGTACTTC. Its protein product is CASRERQGIVYEQYF.

This chain joins TRBV5-1 and TRBJ2-3; possible D gene TRBD2, 5 bases. In germline, CDR1 is SGHRS, CDR2 YFSETQ. The ends were cut back, 4 bases at V and 0 bases at J, with 24 bases in the middle. CDR3 length: 19 residues. CDR3 residues: CASSAPGSGYKLSTDTQYF. The CDR3 nucleotides are TGCGCCAGCAGCGCCCCCGGCTCGGGGTACAAACTAAGCACAGATACGCAGTATTTT.